These T cell receptor beta chains were read from a single sample in a study of shared clonotypes between healthy human individuals. Data came from immunoSEQ multiplex PCR; TCRdb stores just in-frame clones and leaves some out. Among hundreds of thousands of clones listed, 60% to 80% were seen once. Sample: memory CD4+ T cells sorted from blood. Receptor source: a woman aged 25 to 39 in good health. Each CDR3 is given without its conserved first and last residue. The order of the fields is J gene, V gene, CDR3 protein.

TRBJ1-4,TRBV29-1,SVEDRGRRKLF
TRBJ2-5,TRBV7-6,ASSLSTETQY
TRBJ2-5,TRBV14,ASSQDAGGQTQY
TRBJ2-1,TRBV10-3,AISLTSGYNEQF
TRBJ1-1,TRBV29-1,SVGLGAVNTEAF
TRBJ2-7,TRBV19,ASEDRTYEQY
TRBJ2-2,TRBV25-1,ASSGTRWTGELF
TRBJ2-7,TRBV5-1,ASHLAGGPSEQY
TRBJ1-5,TRBV28,ASRGQGGVQQPQH
TRBJ2-7,TRBV7-6,ASSSRLAGANEQY
TRBJ2-7,TRBV6-1,ASSGAYQGQAAYEQY
TRBJ2-7,TRBV5-1,ASSLESSTAKQY
TRBJ2-3,TRBV9,ASSVAGGSDTQY
TRBJ2-7,TRBV4-1,ASSGGPRTLSYEQY
TRBJ1-5,TRBV5-8,ASSLGQRVNQPQH
TRBJ1-1,TRBV28,ASRASTGGRFAEAF
TRBJ1-5,TRBV19,ASSIDGGGISNQPQH
TRBJ2-6,TRBV5-1,ASSRQGVSGANVLT
TRBJ2-2,TRBV6-5,ASKGATGELF
TRBJ1-1,TRBV27,ASSAQGRLKAF
TRBJ2-2,TRBV5-1,ASSTQGWNTGELF
TRBJ1-4,TRBV6-5,ASSYSFAATNEKLF
TRBJ2-1,TRBV7-3,ASGLAGNNEQF
TRBJ1-4,TRBV19,ASSPHKVGANEKLF
TRBJ1-2,TRBV19,ASSIDRAVPGDGYT
TRBJ2-5,TRBV5-1,ASSLGPGGQETQY
TRBJ2-1,TRBV5-1,ASSLLADSYNEQF
TRBJ2-1,TRBV11-3,ASSLGLQPHNEQF
TRBJ2-7,TRBV5-4,ASSISGDSYEQY
TRBJ2-1,TRBV25-1,ASSSPGLAGGYEQF
TRBJ2-5,TRBV5-1,ASSRKTGQGEETQY
TRBJ1-4,TRBV10-3,ATKGATNEKLF
TRBJ2-3,TRBV27,ASRDTGQGNPDTQY
TRBJ2-1,TRBV19,ASSIGASEQF